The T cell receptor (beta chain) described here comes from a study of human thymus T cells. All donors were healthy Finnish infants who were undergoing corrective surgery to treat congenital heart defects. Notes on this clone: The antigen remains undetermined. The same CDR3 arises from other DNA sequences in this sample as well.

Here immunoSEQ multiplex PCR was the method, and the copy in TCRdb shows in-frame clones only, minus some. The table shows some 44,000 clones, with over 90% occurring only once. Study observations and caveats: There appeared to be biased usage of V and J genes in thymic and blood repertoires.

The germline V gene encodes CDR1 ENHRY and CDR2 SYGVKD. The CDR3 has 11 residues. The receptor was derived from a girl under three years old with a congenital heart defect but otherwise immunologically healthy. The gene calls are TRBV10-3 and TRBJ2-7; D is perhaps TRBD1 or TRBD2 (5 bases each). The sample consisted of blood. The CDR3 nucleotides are TGTGCGATGGGGGACTCCTACGAGCAGTACTTC. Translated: CAMGDSYEQYF.